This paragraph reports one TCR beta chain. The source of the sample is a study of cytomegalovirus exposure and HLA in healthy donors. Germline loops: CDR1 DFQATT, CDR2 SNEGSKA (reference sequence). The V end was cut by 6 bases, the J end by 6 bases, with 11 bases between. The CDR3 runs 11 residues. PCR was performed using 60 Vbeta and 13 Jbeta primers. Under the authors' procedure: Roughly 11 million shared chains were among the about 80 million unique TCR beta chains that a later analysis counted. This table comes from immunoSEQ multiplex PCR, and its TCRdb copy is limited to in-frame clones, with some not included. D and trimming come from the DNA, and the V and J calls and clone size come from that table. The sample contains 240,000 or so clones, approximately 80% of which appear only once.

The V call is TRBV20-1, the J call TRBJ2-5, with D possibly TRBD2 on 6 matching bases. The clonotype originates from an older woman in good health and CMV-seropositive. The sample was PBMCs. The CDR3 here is CSAPEGKTQYF. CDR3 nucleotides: TGCAGTGCCCCGGAGGGAAAGACCCAGTACTTC.